This TCR beta chain was found in a study of blood T cells in healthy people across ages. Remarks on this clonotype: A junction end diverges from the germline sequence, so it may reflect a read error.

Then a second PCR, running roughly 7 to 11 cycles, was carried out with a sample-barcoded 5' primer and a J-beta primer mix. Via MiXCR, TCRdb re-called the 5' RACE reads, giving one row per CDR3 protein. The sample contains fewer than 2,000,000 distinct CDR3 sequences, about 35% of which appear only once. The CDR3 consists of 13 residues. CDR1 and CDR2 from the germline V gene are PRHDT and FYEKMQ (reference sequence). V is TRBV13 and J is TRBJ2-5; D is undetermined. The sequenced sample consisted of blood. The receptor was derived from a woman aged 25-40 years in good health. CDR3: CASSLRFGKTQHF. The CDR3 region has the DNA TGTGCCAGCAGCTTACGGTTCGGAAAGACCCAGCACTTC.